This T cell receptor (beta chain) was captured in a study of T cells in localized non-small cell lung cancer. Data came from immunoSEQ multiplex PCR; TCRdb stores just in-frame clones and leaves some out. The sample contains roughly 23,000 clones, around nine tenths of which appear only once. General study findings and limits: Sequence data derive from only one tumor region, so heterogeneity remains possible. The highest T cell clonality was in uninvolved adjacent lung, above tumor. For the top 100 tumor clones, a median roughly 56 also appeared in adjacent lung.

On this clone: Its target is not known.

The source material was peripheral blood, sampled before any cancer treatment. The TCR sequence derives from a male donor at least 60 years old with stage I squamous cell lung carcinoma.

CDR3 DNA sequence: TGCGCCAGCATAGACAGGAGCGCGAACACCGGGGAGCTGTTTTTT. It specifies CASIDRSANTGELFF. This rearrangement joins TRBV5-1 to TRBJ2-2, with D perhaps matching TRBD1 (6 bases). The CDR3 is made up of 15 amino acids. Germline CDR1 reads SGHRS; CDR2 reads YFSETQ. Trimming removed 6 bases at V and 0 bases at J, with 12 bases between.